These T cell receptor beta chains were read from a single sample in a study of T cells in Graves' hyperthyroidism and ophthalmopathy. TCRdb reprocessed the multiplex PCR reads with MiXCR, giving one entry per CDR3 protein. Among about 700,000 distinct CDR3 sequences listed, 45% were seen once. Sequenced: peripheral blood or thyroid tissue (not recorded which). These TCRs come from an adult man with Graves' disease, either hyperthyroidism or ophthalmopathy (not recorded which). Both conserved end residues are part of each CDR3. Size values are once, few and many counts, or a class for expanded clones, and some rows have none.

j_call: TRBJ2-7; clone_size: NA; v_call: TRBV20-1; cdr3_aa: CSARKHTSGTATYEQYF
j_call: TRBJ2-7; clone_size: NA; v_call: TRBV7-8; cdr3_aa: CASSLPGTSFSEQYF
j_call: TRBJ1-2; clone_size: few; v_call: TRBV13; cdr3_aa: CASSPRTVQANYGYTF
j_call: TRBJ2-5; clone_size: NA; v_call: TRBV7-9; cdr3_aa: CASSLGQIQSTETQYF
j_call: TRBJ2-7; clone_size: many; v_call: TRBV29-1; cdr3_aa: CSVSSNDRSGLYEQYF
j_call: TRBJ2-5; clone_size: many; v_call: TRBV7-2; cdr3_aa: CASRSGAQETQYF
j_call: TRBJ1-2; clone_size: NA; v_call: TRBV29-1; cdr3_aa: CSVRTGTGEHGYGYTF
j_call: TRBJ1-4; clone_size: once; v_call: TRBV25-1; cdr3_aa: CASWGANEKLFF
j_call: TRBJ1-2; clone_size: NA; v_call: TRBV7-2; cdr3_aa: CASSLERGDRGRNTF
j_call: TRBJ1-4; clone_size: few; v_call: TRBV20-1; cdr3_aa: CSASPGTVLEKLFF
j_call: TRBJ2-5; clone_size: NA; v_call: TRBV19; cdr3_aa: CVSSLDRTQETQYF
j_call: TRBJ1-1; clone_size: many; v_call: TRBV4-1; cdr3_aa: CASSHAGDEAFF
j_call: TRBJ1-6; clone_size: many; v_call: TRBV12-3/TRBV12-4; cdr3_aa: CASSLVVSPLHF
j_call: TRBJ2-7; clone_size: NA; v_call: TRBV20-1; cdr3_aa: CSAGSGGYEQYF
j_call: TRBJ2-7; clone_size: NA; v_call: TRBV6-2/TRBV6-3; cdr3_aa: CASSLAWAGNEQYF
j_call: TRBJ1-6; clone_size: NA; v_call: TRBV19; cdr3_aa: CARGDNRANSPLHF
j_call: TRBJ1-1; clone_size: NA; v_call: TRBV5-1; cdr3_aa: CASTDVMNTEAFF
j_call: TRBJ1-5; clone_size: NA; v_call: TRBV12-3/TRBV12-4; cdr3_aa: CASSFVLGSGQPQHF
j_call: TRBJ2-7; clone_size: NA; v_call: TRBV15; cdr3_aa: CATSGTSDNEQYF
j_call: TRBJ1-2; clone_size: NA; v_call: TRBV6-1; cdr3_aa: CASRRNTGGYGYTF